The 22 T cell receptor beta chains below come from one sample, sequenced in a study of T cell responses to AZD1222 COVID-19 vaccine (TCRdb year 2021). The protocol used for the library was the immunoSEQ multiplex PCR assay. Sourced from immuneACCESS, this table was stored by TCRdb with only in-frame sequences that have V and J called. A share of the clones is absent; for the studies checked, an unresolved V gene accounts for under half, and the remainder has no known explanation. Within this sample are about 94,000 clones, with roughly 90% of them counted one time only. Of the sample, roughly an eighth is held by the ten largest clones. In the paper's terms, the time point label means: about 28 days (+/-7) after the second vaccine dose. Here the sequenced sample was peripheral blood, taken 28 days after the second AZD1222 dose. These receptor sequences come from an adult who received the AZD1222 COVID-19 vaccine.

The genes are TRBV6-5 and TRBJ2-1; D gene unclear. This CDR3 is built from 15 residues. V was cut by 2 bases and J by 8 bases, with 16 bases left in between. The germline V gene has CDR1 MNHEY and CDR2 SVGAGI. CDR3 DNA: TGTGCCAGCAGTTACGCCGGGTCACTCGGCCATGAGCAGTTCTTC. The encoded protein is CASSYAGSLGHEQFF.

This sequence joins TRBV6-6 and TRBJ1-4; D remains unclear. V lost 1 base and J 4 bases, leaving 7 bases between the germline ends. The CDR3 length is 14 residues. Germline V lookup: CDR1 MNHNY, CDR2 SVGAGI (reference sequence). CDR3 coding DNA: TGTGCCAGCAGTTACTGGGGAGTTAATGAAAAACTGTTTTTT. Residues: CASSYWGVNEKLFF.

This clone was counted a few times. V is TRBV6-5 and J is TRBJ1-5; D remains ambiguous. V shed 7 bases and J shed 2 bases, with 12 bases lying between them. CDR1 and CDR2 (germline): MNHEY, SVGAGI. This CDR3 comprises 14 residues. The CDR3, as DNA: TGTGCCAGCACTCACCCCTACGGCAATCAGCCCCAGCATTTT. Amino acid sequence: CASTHPYGNQPQHF.

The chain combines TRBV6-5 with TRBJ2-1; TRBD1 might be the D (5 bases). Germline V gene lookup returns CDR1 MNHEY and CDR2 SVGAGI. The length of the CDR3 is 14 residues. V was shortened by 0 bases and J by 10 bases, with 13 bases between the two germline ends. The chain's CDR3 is CASSYSARVEEQFF. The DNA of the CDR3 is TGTGCCAGCAGTTACTCAGCCAGGGTGGAAGAGCAGTTCTTC.

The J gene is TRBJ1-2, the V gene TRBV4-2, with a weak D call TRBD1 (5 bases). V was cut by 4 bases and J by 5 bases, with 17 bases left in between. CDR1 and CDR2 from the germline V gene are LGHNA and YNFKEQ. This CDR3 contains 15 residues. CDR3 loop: CASSRGTSDGYGYTF. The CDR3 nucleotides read TGTGCCAGCAGCCGGGGGACCTCCGACGGGTATGGCTACACCTTC.

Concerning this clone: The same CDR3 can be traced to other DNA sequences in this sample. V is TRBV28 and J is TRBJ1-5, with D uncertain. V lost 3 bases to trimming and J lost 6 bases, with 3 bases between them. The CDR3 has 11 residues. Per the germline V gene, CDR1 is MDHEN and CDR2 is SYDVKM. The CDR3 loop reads CASSLGQPQHF. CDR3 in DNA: TGTGCCAGCAGTTTGGGTCAGCCCCAGCATTTT. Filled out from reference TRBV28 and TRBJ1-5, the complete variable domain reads DVKVTQSSRYLVKRTGEKVFLECVQDMDHENMFWYRQDPGLGLRLIYFSYDVKMKEKGDIPEGYSVSREKKERFSLILESASTNQTSMYLCASSLGQPQHFGDGTRLSIL.

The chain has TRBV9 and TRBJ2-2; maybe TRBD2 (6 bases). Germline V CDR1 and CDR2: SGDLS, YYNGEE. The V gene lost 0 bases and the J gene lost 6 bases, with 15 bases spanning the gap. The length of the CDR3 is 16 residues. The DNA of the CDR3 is TGTGCCAGCAGCGTAGGTGGTAGCGGTATTTCCGGGGAGCTGTTTTTT. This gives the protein CASSVGGSGISGELFF.

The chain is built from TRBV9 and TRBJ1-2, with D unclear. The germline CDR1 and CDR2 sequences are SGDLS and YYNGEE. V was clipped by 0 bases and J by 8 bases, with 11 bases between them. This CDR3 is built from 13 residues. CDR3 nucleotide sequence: TGTGCCAGCAGCGTAGTGGAAACGGGGGGCTACACCTTC. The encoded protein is CASSVVETGGYTF. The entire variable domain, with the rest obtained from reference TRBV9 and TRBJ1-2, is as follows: DSGVTQTPKHLITATGQRVTLRCSPRSGDLSVYWYQQSLDQGLQFLIQYYNGEERAKGNILERFSAQQFPDLHSELNLSSLELGDSALYFCASSVVETGGYTFGSGTRLTVV.

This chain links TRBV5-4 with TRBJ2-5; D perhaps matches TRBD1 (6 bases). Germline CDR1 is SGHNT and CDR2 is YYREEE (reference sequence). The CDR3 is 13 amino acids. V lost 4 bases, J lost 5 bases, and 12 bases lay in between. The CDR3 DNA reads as TGTGCCAGCAGCCGCACAGGGTGGGAGACCCAGTACTTC. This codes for CASSRTGWETQYF.

CDR3 sequence (DNA): TGTGCCAGCAGCTCCATCGGGATCGGGACGGCTGAAGCTTTCTTT. Translating it yields CASSSIGIGTAEAFF. This chain links TRBV11-3 with TRBJ1-1; tentatively, D is TRBD1 (5 bases). Between the trimmed V and J ends, which lost 4 bases and 6 bases, there was a span of 18 bases. The CDR3 sequence is 15 residues long. Looked up from germline, CDR1 is SGHNT and CDR2 is YENEEA.

The chain's CDR3 is CASSAQNTEAFF. The CDR3, as DNA: TGTGCCAGCAGCGCCCAGAACACTGAAGCTTTCTTT. The V and J genes are TRBV11-2 and TRBJ1-1; D is uncertain. Trimming shortened V by 5 bases and J by 1 base, and 5 bases separated the two germline ends. This CDR3 has 12 amino acids. CDR1 SGHAT and CDR2 FQNNGV come from the germline V gene.

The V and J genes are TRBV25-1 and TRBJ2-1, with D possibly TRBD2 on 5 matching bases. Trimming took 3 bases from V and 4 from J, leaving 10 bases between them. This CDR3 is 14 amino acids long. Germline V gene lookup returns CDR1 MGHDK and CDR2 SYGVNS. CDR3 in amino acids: CASSEVTRYNEQFF. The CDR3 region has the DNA TGTGCCAGCAGTGAGGTCACTAGGTACAATGAGCAGTTCTTC. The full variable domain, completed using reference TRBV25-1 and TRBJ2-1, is EADIYQTPRYLVIGTGKKITLECSQTMGHDKMYWYQQDPGMELHLIHYSYGVNSTEKGDLSSESTVSRIRTEHFPLTLESARPSHTSQYLCASSEVTRYNEQFFGPGTRLTVL.

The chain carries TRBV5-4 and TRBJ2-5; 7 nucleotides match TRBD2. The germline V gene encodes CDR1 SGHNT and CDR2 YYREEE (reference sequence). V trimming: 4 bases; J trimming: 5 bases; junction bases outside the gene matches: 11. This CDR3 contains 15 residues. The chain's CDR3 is CASSLTGLDGETQYF. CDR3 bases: TGTGCCAGCAGCCTGACTGGACTAGATGGGGAGACCCAGTACTTC.

The CDR3 sequence is CASSVTGGSGEQFF. DNA for the CDR3: TGTGCCAGCAGCGTTACCGGGGGTTCGGGTGAGCAGTTCTTC. The rearrangement links TRBV9 to TRBJ2-1; the D gene is possibly TRBD2 (6 bases). The CDR3 is made up of 14 amino acids. V dropped 2 bases and J dropped 9 bases, with 15 bases sitting between them. Germline V gene lookup returns CDR1 SGDLS and CDR2 YYNGEE.

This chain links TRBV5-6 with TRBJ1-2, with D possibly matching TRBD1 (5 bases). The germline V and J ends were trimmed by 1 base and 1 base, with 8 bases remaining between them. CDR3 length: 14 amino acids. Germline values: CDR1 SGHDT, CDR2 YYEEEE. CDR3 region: CASSLIQGNYGYTF. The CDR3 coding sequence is TGTGCCAGCAGCTTGATCCAGGGTAACTATGGCTACACCTTC. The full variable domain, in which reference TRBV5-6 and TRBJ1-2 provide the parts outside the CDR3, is DAGVTQSPTHLIKTRGQQVTLRCSPKSGHDTVSWYQQALGQGPQFIFQYYEEEERQRGNFPDRFSGHQFPNYSSELNVNALLLGDSALYLCASSLIQGNYGYTFGSGTRLTVV.

The DNA of the CDR3 is TGTGCCAGCAGCCCAAGGACTAGCCTCTACGAGCAGTACTTC. Residues: CASSPRTSLYEQYF. V usage is TRBV9 and J usage is TRBJ2-7; TRBD2 aligns across 8 bases. The CDR3 contains 14 residues. Looked up from germline, CDR1 is SGDLS and CDR2 is YYNGEE. After removal of 4 bases from V and 3 bases from J, the junction contained 6 bases not matched to a gene.

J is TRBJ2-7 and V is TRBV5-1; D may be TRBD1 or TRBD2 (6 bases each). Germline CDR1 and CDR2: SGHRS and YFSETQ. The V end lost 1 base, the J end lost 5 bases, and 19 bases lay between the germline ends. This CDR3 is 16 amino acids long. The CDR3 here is CASSLSPRGRWDEQYF. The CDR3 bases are TGCGCCAGCAGCTTGTCGCCTCGGGGGCGGTGGGACGAGCAGTACTTC.

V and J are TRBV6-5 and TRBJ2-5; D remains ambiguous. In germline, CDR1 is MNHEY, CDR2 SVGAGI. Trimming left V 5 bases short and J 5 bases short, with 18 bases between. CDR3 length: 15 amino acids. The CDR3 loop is CASSTSRPNRETQYF. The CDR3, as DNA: TGTGCCAGCAGTACCTCTCGCCCGAACCGGGAGACCCAGTACTTC.

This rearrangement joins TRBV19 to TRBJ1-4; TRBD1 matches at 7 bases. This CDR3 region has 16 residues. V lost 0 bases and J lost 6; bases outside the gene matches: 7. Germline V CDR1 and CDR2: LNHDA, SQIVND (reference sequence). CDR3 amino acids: CASSIDPRQGHEKLFF. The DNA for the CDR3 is TGTGCCAGTAGTATAGATCCTCGACAGGGACATGAAAAACTGTTTTTT.

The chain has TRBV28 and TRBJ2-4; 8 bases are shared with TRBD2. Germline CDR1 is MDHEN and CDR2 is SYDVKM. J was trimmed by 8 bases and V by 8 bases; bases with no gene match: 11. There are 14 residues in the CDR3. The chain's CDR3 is CASSNGGAVDIQYF. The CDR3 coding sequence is TGTGCCAGCTCAAACGGGGGGGCGGTGGACATTCAGTACTTC.

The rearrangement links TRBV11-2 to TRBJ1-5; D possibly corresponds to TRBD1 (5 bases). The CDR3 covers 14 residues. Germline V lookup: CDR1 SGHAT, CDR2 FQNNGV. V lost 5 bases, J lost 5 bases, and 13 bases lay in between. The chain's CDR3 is CASSRGTADQPQHF. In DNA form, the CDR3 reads TGTGCCAGCAGCCGCGGGACGGCAGATCAGCCCCAGCATTTT. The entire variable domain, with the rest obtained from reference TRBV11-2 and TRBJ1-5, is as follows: EAGVAQSPRYKIIEKRQSVAFWCNPISGHATLYWYQQILGQGPKLLIQFQNNGVVDDSQLPKDRFSAERLKGVDSTLKIQPAKLEDSAVYLCASSRGTADQPQHFGDGTRLSIL.

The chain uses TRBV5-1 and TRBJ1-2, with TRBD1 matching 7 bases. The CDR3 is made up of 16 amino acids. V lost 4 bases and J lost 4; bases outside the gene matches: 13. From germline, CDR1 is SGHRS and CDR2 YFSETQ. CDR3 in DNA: TGCGCCAGCAGCGAGACCTCGGCAGGGGGACTCTATGGCTACACCTTC. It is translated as CASSETSAGGLYGYTF.